The 16 T cell receptor beta chains listed next were all sequenced from one sample in a study of T cell responses to AZD1222 COVID-19 vaccine. The table came from immunoSEQ multiplex PCR; TCRdb's copy has only in-frame clones and leaves some out. Of about 84,000 clones in the sample, 70% to 90% were seen once. Sequencing was performed on peripheral blood, taken 28 days after the second AZD1222 dose. The source of these receptors is an adult who received the AZD1222 COVID-19 vaccine.

The table lists this clone with a count of one. V gene TRBV7-9 combines with J gene TRBJ2-1; 11 bases map to TRBD2. This CDR3 comprises 14 residues. J lost 9 bases, V lost 3 bases, and 4 bases had no gene match. Germline V gene sequence: CDR1 SEHNR, CDR2 FQNEAQ (reference sequence). The DNA for the CDR3 is TGTGCCAGCAGCTTGAAGACTAGCGGGGCTGAGCAGTTCTTC. This translates into CASSLKTSGAEQFF.

Only a few counts were recorded for this clone. This rearrangement joins TRBV10-1 to TRBJ1-5, with 7 bases that match TRBD1. V lost 6 bases to trimming and J lost 5 bases; unmatched junction nucleotides: 7. CDR3 size: 14 residues. Looked up from germline, CDR1 is WNHNN and CDR2 is SYGVQD (reference sequence). CDR3 sequence reads: CASRDDRVYQPQHF. CDR3 bases: TGCGCCAGCAGGGATGACAGGGTTTATCAGCCCCAGCATTTT.

The chain employs TRBV11-1 and TRBJ1-6; 8 positions match TRBD1. Germline CDR1 and CDR2: SGHAT and FQDESV (reference sequence). The CDR3 loop spans 16 amino acids. With V trimmed by 5 bases and J by 7 bases, 10 bases remained unmatched. Here the CDR3 DNA reads TGTGCCAGCAGCCATAGAACCGGGACAGGAAATTCACCCCTCCACTTT. Encoded protein: CASSHRTGTGNSPLHF. The full variable domain, its missing parts supplied by reference TRBV11-1 and TRBJ1-6, is EAEVAQSPRYKITEKSQAVAFWCDPISGHATLYWYRQILGQGPELLVQFQDESVVDDSQLPKDRFSAERLKGVDSTLKIQPAELGDSAMYLCASSHRTGTGNSPLHFGNGTRLTVT.

This clone was seen a single time. The chain couples TRBV7-9 to TRBJ2-2; D not resolved. This CDR3 has 12 amino acids. V shed 3 bases and J shed 9 bases, with 8 bases lying between them. Germline loops: CDR1 SEHNR, CDR2 FQNEAQ (reference sequence). The CDR3 nucleotides are TGTGCCAGCAGCTTCGCGATTAGGGAGCTGTTTTTT. Translation gives CASSFAIRELFF. Filled out from reference TRBV7-9 and TRBJ2-2, the complete variable domain reads DTGVSQNPRHKITKRGQNVTFRCDPISEHNRLYWYRQTLGQGPEFLTYFQNEAQLEKSRLLSDRFSAERPKGSFSTLEIQRTEQGDSAMYLCASSFAIRELFFGEGSRLTVL.

This clone was found a few times. V is TRBV7-8 and J is TRBJ2-1, with 13 bases matching TRBD2. Losses at the gene ends were 2 bases for V and 5 bases for J; bases not matched to a gene: 3. There are 16 residues in the CDR3. Germline V gene sequence: CDR1 SGHVS, CDR2 FQNEAQ. The chain's CDR3 is CASSLRLAGGNNEQFF. CDR3 in DNA: TGTGCCAGCAGCTTAAGACTAGCGGGGGGAAACAATGAGCAGTTCTTC.

This clone has more than one count but fewer than ten. The gene calls are TRBV7-8 and TRBJ2-1; D gene unclear. Germline loops: CDR1 SGHVS, CDR2 FQNEAQ. This CDR3 region has 14 residues. V lost 2 bases to trimming and J lost 0 bases, with 5 bases between them. CDR3 sequence: CASSLMSSYNEQFF. The CDR3 nucleotides are TGTGCCAGCAGCTTAATGAGCTCCTACAATGAGCAGTTCTTC.

The chain carries TRBV20-1 and TRBJ2-3, with TRBD2 matching 8 bases. The CDR3 has 12 amino acids. CDR1 is DFQATT, CDR2 SNEGSKA, per germline (reference sequence). V shed 3 bases and J 5 bases; nucleotides not matched to a gene: 1. CDR3 amino acids: CSASLAGDTQYF. The CDR3 DNA sequence: TGCAGTGCTAGTCTAGCGGGAGATACGCAGTATTTT.

This sequence joins TRBV9 and TRBJ1-1; D perhaps matches TRBD1 (6 bases). Germline values: CDR1 SGDLS, CDR2 YYNGEE. The CDR3 runs 15 residues. Trimming took off 2 bases at V and 2 bases at J, with 13 bases between the two ends. CDR3 nucleotide sequence: TGTGCCAGCAGCGTCCTAGGGACAACTAACACTGAAGCTTTCTTT. This translates into CASSVLGTTNTEAFF.

V and J are TRBV15 and TRBJ2-2; D not resolved. The germline gives CDR1 LNHNV, CDR2 YYDKDF (reference sequence). This CDR3 comprises 17 residues. Trimming shortened V by 3 bases and J by 5 bases, and 19 bases separated the two germline ends. CDR3 in DNA: TGTGCCACCAGCAGGCCCCATCCTTCAGGTGTAACCGGGGAGCTGTTTTTT. Amino acids: CATSRPHPSGVTGELFF.

The genes are TRBV28 and TRBJ2-3, with D maybe TRBD2 (5 bases). V dropped 5 bases and J dropped 0 bases, with 15 bases sitting between them. The germline CDR1 and CDR2 sequences are MDHEN and SYDVKM. The CDR3 has 16 amino acids. The CDR3 DNA follows: TGTGCCAGCAGTGCCGAAGGAGGCGGAAGCACAGATACGCAGTATTTT. Its translation: CASSAEGGGSTDTQYF.

This chain links TRBV12-3 or TRBV12-4 with TRBJ1-1; D unclear. This CDR3 region has 13 residues. The ends were cut back, 6 bases at V and 6 bases at J, with 14 bases in the middle. The CDR3 here is CASRRNPRAEAFF. The CDR3 DNA reads TGTGCCAGCAGACGAAATCCTAGGGCTGAAGCTTTCTTT.

The genes are TRBV30 and TRBJ1-5; TRBD1 matches at 7 bases. Trimming took 8 bases from V and 3 from J; bases not matched to a gene: 7. Germline CDR1 GTSNPN, CDR2 SVGIG (reference sequence). The CDR3 is 13 residues long. The DNA for the CDR3 is TGTGCCCTTTCGGGACAGCCCAATCAGCCCCAGCATTTT. It translates to CALSGQPNQPQHF.

The chain recombines TRBV3-1 (or the pseudogene TRBV3-2) with TRBJ2-7; possibly TRBD1 for D (6 bases). V was clipped by 4 bases and J by 3 bases, with 10 bases between them. The CDR3 consists of 13 residues. CDR1 is LGHDT, CDR2 YNNKEL, per germline (reference sequence). DNA for the CDR3: TGTGCCAGCAGCCGGCAGGGGAGCTACGAGCAGTACTTC. Translating gives CASSRQGSYEQYF.

This clone has a single count. The gene calls are TRBV7-8 and TRBJ2-3; D is unclear. V was cut by 1 base and J by 9 bases, with 5 bases left in between. The CDR3 covers 11 residues. Germline values: CDR1 SGHVS, CDR2 FQNEAQ. The CDR3 sequence is CASSLDLTQYF. CDR3 nucleotides: TGTGCCAGCAGCTTAGACCTAACGCAGTATTTT.

The chain uses TRBV7-9 and TRBJ2-5; 7 bases are shared with TRBD1. Trimming removed 2 bases from V and 5 bases from J; junction bases left unmatched: 8. This CDR3 is built from 15 residues. Germline lookup yields CDR1 SEHNR and CDR2 FQNEAQ (reference sequence). The CDR3 bases are TGTGCCAGCAGCTTAACAGGGGCGAGGGAGGAGACCCAGTACTTC. Amino acids: CASSLTGAREETQYF.

The chain uses TRBV12-3 or TRBV12-4 and TRBJ1-4; D uncertain. Trimming took off 2 bases at V and 6 bases at J, with 4 bases between the two ends. The CDR3 is 12 residues long. The CDR3 region is CASSLKYEKLFF. The CDR3 bases are TGTGCCAGCAGTTTAAAGTATGAAAAACTGTTTTTT.